The 30 T cell receptor beta chains below were found in one sample sequenced in a study of somatic mutations in cytotoxic T cells in rheumatoid arthritis. The repertoire was sequenced with immunoSEQ multiplex PCR; TCRdb's copy has only in-frame clones and lacks some. The sample has 8,500 to 10,000 clones, about 80% seen once. Sequenced sample: CD8+ T cells sorted from blood. These receptors originate from an adult with rheumatoid arthritis.

This clone was detected only a few times. The J gene is TRBJ2-7, the V gene TRBV28; possibly TRBD2 for D (5 bases). V was pared by 3 bases and J by 4 bases, with 7 bases between. Looked up from germline, CDR1 is MDHEN and CDR2 is SYDVKM. The CDR3 is made up of 12 amino acids. This chain's CDR3 is CASSFPGYEQYF. The CDR3 DNA follows: TGTGCCAGCAGTTTCCCGGGGTACGAGCAGTACTTC.

CDR3 in DNA: TGCGCCAGCAGCCAAACCCGGACAGACTCCTACGAGCAGTACTTC. Translated: CASSQTRTDSYEQYF. This chain connects TRBV4-1 to TRBJ2-7; possibly TRBD1 for D (6 bases). With 2 bases removed from V and 0 bases from J, the gap between germline ends came to 11 bases. In germline, CDR1 is MGHRA, CDR2 YSYEKL. This CDR3 is 15 amino acids long.

The rearrangement uses TRBV9 and TRBJ2-7, with 8 bases aligning to TRBD2. The ends lost 0 bases at V and 3 bases at J; junction bases unmatched: 5. The CDR3 is 15 residues long. Germline V gives CDR1 SGDLS, CDR2 YYNGEE. Here the CDR3 reads CASSVEAGEGYEQYF. The CDR3 DNA reads TGTGCCAGCAGCGTAGAAGCGGGGGAGGGCTACGAGCAGTACTTC.

The chain uses TRBV10-3 and TRBJ2-4; 11 bases agree with TRBD2. Germline V gene data show CDR1 as ENHRY and CDR2 as SYGVKD. The length of the CDR3 is 16 residues. J gave up 5 bases and V 6 bases, and 9 bases lay outside the gene matches. In nucleotides, the CDR3 is TGTGCCATCAGCTCATTACTAGCGGGGGAGGAAAACATTCAGTACTTC. Translating gives CAISSLLAGEENIQYF.

Only a few counts were recorded for this clone. V and J are TRBV11-2 and TRBJ2-7; 7 bases are a match to TRBD1. V was clipped by 3 bases and J by 3 bases; unmatched bases: 5. This CDR3 has 14 residues. Per germline, CDR1 SGHAT and CDR2 FQNNGV. The CDR3 bases are TGTGCCAGCAGCTTTGGGACAGCCTACTACGAGCAGTACTTC. It codes for CASSFGTAYYEQYF.

V and J are TRBV29-1 and TRBJ2-2; D possibly corresponds to TRBD1 (6 bases). With 3 bases removed from V and 8 bases from J, the gap between germline ends came to 10 bases. The CDR3 is 12 residues long. CDR1 is SQVTM and CDR2 is ANQGSEA in the germline V gene. The CDR3, as DNA: TGCAGCGTTGAGACAGGCCGGGGGGAGCTGTTTTTT. Encoded protein: CSVETGRGELFF.

The CDR3 nucleotides are TGTGCCAGCAGGTTGGGACAGGGGCCAGGAAACACCATATATTTT. Amino acids: CASRLGQGPGNTIYF. V gene TRBV6-1 combines with J gene TRBJ1-3, with TRBD1 identical over 10 bases. Trimming cost V 6 bases and J 4 bases; bases outside gene matches: 6. CDR3 length equals 15 residues. Per the germline V gene, CDR1 is MNHNS and CDR2 is SASEGT.

This clone came up a few times. This chain uses TRBV7-9 with TRBJ2-7; D is undetermined. CDR3 length: 14 residues. V was pared by 2 bases and J by 2 bases, with 10 bases between. Looked up from germline, CDR1 is SEHNR and CDR2 is FQNEAQ (reference sequence). The CDR3 region has the DNA TGTGCCAGCAGCTTACCGACAAGTGCCTACGAGCAGTACTTC. Translated, it gives CASSLPTSAYEQYF.

The V gene is TRBV27, the J gene TRBJ1-5; perhaps TRBD1 as D (5 bases). The CDR3 length is 9 residues. V lost 6 bases to trimming and J lost 15 bases, with 9 bases between them. Germline lookup yields CDR1 MNHEY and CDR2 SMNVEV (reference sequence). The CDR3 is CASRQTGHF. CDR3 DNA: TGTGCCAGCAGGCAAACAGGGCATTTT.

The rearrangement joins TRBV28 to TRBJ2-2, with 9 bases matching TRBD1. Germline CDR1 MDHEN, CDR2 SYDVKM. Trimming at V came to 10 bases and at J to 5 bases, leaving 17 bases not matched to a gene. This CDR3 is 17 amino acids long. The DNA for the CDR3 is TGTGCCACCCTCAGGGACAGGGCGGATTCGGGGACCGGGGAGCTGTTTTTT. Its translation is CATLRDRADSGTGELFF.

The chain joins TRBV27 to TRBJ2-7; weak D call: TRBD1 (6 bases). Germline CDR1 MNHEY, CDR2 SMNVEV (reference sequence). The germline V and J ends were trimmed by 5 bases and 0 bases, with 14 bases remaining between them. The CDR3 has 15 residues. The CDR3 loop reads CASSPGVPSSYEQYF. Written as DNA, the CDR3 is TGTGCCAGCAGTCCAGGGGTCCCGAGCTCCTACGAGCAGTACTTC.

The chain couples TRBV6-5 to TRBJ2-5; D unresolved. Germline CDR1 and CDR2: MNHEY and SVGAGI. V was pared by 9 bases and J by 3 bases, with 8 bases between. The CDR3 is 11 amino acids. The CDR3 DNA reads as TGTGCCAGTGGCGAGGAAGAGACCCAGTACTTC. As protein: CASGEEETQYF.

This chain uses TRBV5-4 with TRBJ2-1; TRBD1 might be the D (5 bases). Germline V gene lookup returns CDR1 SGHNT and CDR2 YYREEE (reference sequence). CDR3 length: 13 amino acids. The ends were cut back, 4 bases at V and 5 bases at J, with 10 bases in the middle. CDR3 sequence reads: CASSGAANNEQFF. For the CDR3, the DNA is TGTGCCAGCAGCGGGGCTGCGAACAATGAGCAGTTCTTC. Looking up the rest from reference TRBV5-4 and TRBJ2-1 gives the full variable domain: ETGVTQSPTHLIKTRGQQVTLRCSSQSGHNTVSWYQQALGQGPQFIFQYYREEENGRGNFPPRFSGLQFPNYSSELNVNALELDDSALYLCASSGAANNEQFFGPGTRLTVL.

The chain combines TRBV7-9 with TRBJ2-5, with a weak D call TRBD2 (7 bases). Germline V CDR1 and CDR2: SEHNR, FQNEAQ (reference sequence). The V and J ends lost 5 bases and 4 bases respectively, with 20 bases between them. The CDR3 has 16 residues. The CDR3 DNA follows: TGTGCCAGCAGCGGGGCCGGGGGGCGCACGATAGAGACCCAGTACTTC. This encodes CASSGAGGRTIETQYF.

This rearrangement joins TRBV15 to TRBJ2-1, with TRBD2 matching 13 bases. The CDR3 covers 17 residues. Germline V gene sequence: CDR1 LNHNV, CDR2 YYDKDF (reference sequence). V was pared by 4 bases and J by 8 bases, with 11 bases of the junction left unmatched. The CDR3 DNA is TGTGCCACCAGCACCATCCACGGACTAGCGGGAGACTATGAGCAGTTCTTC. Translation: CATSTIHGLAGDYEQFF.

V and J are TRBV11-1 and TRBJ2-5; tentatively, D is TRBD2 (7 bases). The CDR3 is made up of 17 amino acids. CDR1 is SGHAT and CDR2 is FQDESV in the germline V gene (reference sequence). V was pared by 1 base and J by 1 base, with 16 bases between. The CDR3 coding sequence is TGTGCCAGCAGCTTAGTGAGGACGGGGGGCTCCCAAGAGACCCAGTACTTC. Its protein is CASSLVRTGGSQETQYF.

CDR3 protein: CASSEQGVVVREKLFF. CDR3 bases: TGTGCCAGCAGCGAACAGGGGGTAGTGGTTCGGGAAAAACTGTTTTTT. This rearrangement joins TRBV7-2 to TRBJ1-4; 8 nucleotides agree with TRBD1. Germline assignment: CDR1 SGHTA and CDR2 FQGNSA. With V trimmed by 5 bases and J by 8 bases, 13 bases remained unmatched. The CDR3 covers 16 residues.

V and J are TRBV25-1 and TRBJ1-1; maybe TRBD1 (6 bases). There are 13 residues in the CDR3. The V gene's germline CDR1 is MGHDK and CDR2 SYGVNS. V lost 6 bases, J lost 2 bases, and 10 bases lay in between. The DNA of the CDR3 is TGTGCCAGCAGCCCGGGGGCCAACACTGAAGCTTTCTTT. It codes for CASSPGANTEAFF.

The gene calls are TRBV6-5 and TRBJ2-1, with TRBD1 as a possible D gene (5 bases). This CDR3 has 13 residues. CDR1 is MNHEY and CDR2 is SVGAGI in the germline V gene. The V end was cut by 4 bases, the J end by 5 bases, with 9 bases between. CDR3 DNA sequence: TGTGCCAGCAGTTTACAGGTAAACAATGAGCAGTTCTTC. This gives the protein CASSLQVNNEQFF.

This chain links TRBV6-4 with TRBJ2-1; 10 bases line up with TRBD2. V gave up 5 bases and J gave up 5 bases; unmatched junction bases: 9. The CDR3 extends over 16 amino acids. Germline CDR1 MRHNA, CDR2 SNTAGT. Here the CDR3 reads CASSPGVAGGHNEQFF. DNA for the CDR3: TGTGCCAGCAGTCCAGGTGTAGCGGGGGGACACAATGAGCAGTTCTTC.

This chain joins TRBV7-8 and TRBJ2-7, with 9 positions matching TRBD1. V dropped 4 bases and J dropped 2; count of bases not matched to a gene: 3. The V gene's germline CDR1 is SGHVS and CDR2 FQNEAQ. The length of the CDR3 is 14 residues. CDR3 in DNA: TGTGCCAGCAGCTCCCGGGACAGGGCCTACGAGCAGTACTTC. Translating gives CASSSRDRAYEQYF.

The CDR3 loop is CASSLGYDRGVWPLHF. The CDR3, as DNA: TGTGCCAGCAGCTTAGGGTACGACAGGGGCGTGTGGCCCCTCCACTTT. The chain employs TRBV13 and TRBJ1-6, with 8 bases aligning to TRBD1. The germline CDR1 and CDR2 sequences are PRHDT and FYEKMQ (reference sequence). This CDR3 contains 16 residues. Trimming cost V 0 bases and J 13 bases; bases outside gene matches: 11. The variable domain in full, completed from reference TRBV13 and TRBJ1-6, reads AAGVIQSPRHLIKEKRETATLKCYPIPRHDTVYWYQQGPGQDPQFLISFYEKMQSDKGSIPDRFSAQQFSDYHSELNMSSLELGDSALYFCASSLGYDRGVWPLHFGNGTRLTVT.

The gene calls are TRBV28 and TRBJ1-3; D is undetermined. Looked up from germline, CDR1 is MDHEN and CDR2 is SYDVKM. The CDR3 runs 15 residues. V lost 3 bases and J lost 4, with 13 bases in between. CDR3 nucleotide sequence: TGTGCCAGCAGTTTTTTTCCAGGCTCCGGAAACACCATATATTTT. This codes for CASSFFPGSGNTIYF.

CDR3 amino acids: CASSYGGHNTEAFF. CDR3 nucleotides: TGTGCCAGCAGTTACGGGGGACATAACACTGAAGCTTTCTTT. The chain has TRBV6-5 and TRBJ1-1; D may be TRBD1 (6 bases). This CDR3 spans 14 amino acids. Trimming shortened V by 2 bases and J by 2 bases, and 9 bases separated the two germline ends. CDR1 is MNHEY, CDR2 SVGAGI, per germline.

The sample holds a few counts of this clone. The chain recombines TRBV11-2 with TRBJ2-1; no firm D call. This CDR3 contains 16 residues. The ends were cut back, 1 base at V and 0 bases at J, with 10 bases in the middle. CDR1 and CDR2 from the germline V gene are SGHAT and FQNNGV. The CDR3 spells CASSLGRAASYNEQFF. In DNA form, the CDR3 reads TGTGCCAGCAGCTTAGGAAGGGCGGCCTCCTACAATGAGCAGTTCTTC.

The sample holds one count of this clone. V usage is TRBV5-1 and J usage is TRBJ2-3; 8 positions agree with TRBD1. The junction had 5 bases not matched to a gene; V was cut back by 0 bases and J by 8 bases. Germline loops: CDR1 SGHRS, CDR2 YFSETQ. The CDR3 consists of 14 residues. DNA for the CDR3: TGCGCCAGCAGCTTGGGCGACAGGGGTGGTACGCAGTATTTT. This encodes CASSLGDRGGTQYF.

The chain has TRBV28 and TRBJ1-1, with D possibly TRBD1 on 6 matching bases. Looked up from germline, CDR1 is MDHEN and CDR2 is SYDVKM. CDR3 length: 14 residues. With 6 bases removed from V and 6 bases from J, the gap between germline ends came to 17 bases. Written as DNA, the CDR3 is TGTGCCAGCAGACAGCGGACAGCCTTGGCTGAAGCTTTCTTT. Its protein is CASRQRTALAEAFF.

The chain is built from TRBV4-3 and TRBJ2-1, with TRBD2 as a possible D gene (5 bases). There are 15 residues in the CDR3. The germline gives CDR1 LGHNA, CDR2 YSLEER. Trimming took 3 bases from V and 5 from J, leaving 14 bases between them. CDR3 sequence: CASSQELGMHNEQFF. The CDR3, as DNA: TGCGCCAGCAGCCAGGAACTAGGGATGCACAATGAGCAGTTCTTC.

The chain recombines TRBV4-1 with TRBJ2-7; D is perhaps TRBD2 (6 bases). V was shortened by 2 bases and J by 4 bases, with 18 bases between the two germline ends. Germline V lookup: CDR1 MGHRA, CDR2 YSYEKL. The CDR3 is 16 residues long. CDR3: CASSQLYGGPSYEQYF. The CDR3 coding sequence is TGCGCCAGCAGCCAATTGTACGGGGGTCCAAGTTACGAGCAGTACTTC.

The chain employs TRBV19 and TRBJ2-1, with a tentative D call TRBD2 (6 bases). CDR3 length: 18 amino acids. Germline V gene sequence: CDR1 LNHDA, CDR2 SQIVND (reference sequence). V was trimmed by 1 base and J by 5 bases, leaving 21 bases between them. In DNA form, the CDR3 reads TGTGCCAGTAGTATAGGGCTTTTTGGGCTAGCGACTGACAATGAGCAGTTCTTC. Its translation: CASSIGLFGLATDNEQFF.